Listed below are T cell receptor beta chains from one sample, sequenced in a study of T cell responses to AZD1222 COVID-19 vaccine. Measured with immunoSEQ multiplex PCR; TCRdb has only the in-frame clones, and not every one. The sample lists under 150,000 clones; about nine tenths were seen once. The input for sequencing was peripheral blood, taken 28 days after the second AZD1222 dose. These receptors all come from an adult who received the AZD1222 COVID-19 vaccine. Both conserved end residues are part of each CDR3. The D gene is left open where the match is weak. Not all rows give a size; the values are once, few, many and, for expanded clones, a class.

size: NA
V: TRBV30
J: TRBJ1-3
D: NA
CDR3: CAWSVQNTIYF
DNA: TGTGCCTGGAGTGTTCAAAACACCATATATTTT

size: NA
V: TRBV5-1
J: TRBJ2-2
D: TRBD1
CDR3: CASSLVAGGTGELFF
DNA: TGCGCCAGCAGCTTGGTGGCAGGGGGAACCGGGGAGCTGTTTTTT

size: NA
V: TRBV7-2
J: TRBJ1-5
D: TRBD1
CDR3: CASSLEGQAKPQHF
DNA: TGTGCCAGCAGCTTAGAAGGACAGGCGAAGCCCCAGCATTTT

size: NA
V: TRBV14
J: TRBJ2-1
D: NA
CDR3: CASSQDPADSYNEQFF
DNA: TGTGCCAGCAGCCAAGATCCGGCTGATTCCTACAATGAGCAGTTCTTC

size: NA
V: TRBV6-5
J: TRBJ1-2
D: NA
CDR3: CASTEVDYGYTF
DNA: TGTGCCAGCACCGAGGTGGACTATGGCTACACCTTC

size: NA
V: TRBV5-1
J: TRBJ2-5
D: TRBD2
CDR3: CASSGSSGQETQYF
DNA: TGCGCCAGCAGCGGCTCTAGCGGACAAGAGACCCAGTACTTC

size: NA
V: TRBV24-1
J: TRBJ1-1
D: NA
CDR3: CATSDLHKGISAFF
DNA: TGTGCCACCAGTGATTTGCATAAGGGCATCTCGGCTTTCTTT

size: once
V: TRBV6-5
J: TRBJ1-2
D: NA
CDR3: CASSPPRDGYTF
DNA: TGTGCCAGCAGTCCCCCCAGGGATGGCTACACCTTC

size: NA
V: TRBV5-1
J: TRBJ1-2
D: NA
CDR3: CASSLGGGNYGYTF
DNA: TGCGCCAGCAGCTTGGGCGGAGGCAACTATGGCTACACCTTC

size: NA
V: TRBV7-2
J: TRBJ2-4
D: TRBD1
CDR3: CASSTGLPGQGSKNIQYF
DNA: TGTGCCAGCAGTACCGGACTCCCGGGACAGGGGAGCAAAAACATTCAGTACTTC

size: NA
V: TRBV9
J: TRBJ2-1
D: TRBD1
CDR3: CASSMMTGYNEQFF
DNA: TGTGCCAGCAGCATGATGACAGGGTACAATGAGCAGTTCTTC

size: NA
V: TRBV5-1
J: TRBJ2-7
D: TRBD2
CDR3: CASSASGGYEQYF
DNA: TGCGCCAGCAGCGCTAGCGGGGGATACGAGCAGTACTTC

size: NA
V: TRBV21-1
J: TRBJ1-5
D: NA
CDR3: CASTKYRGQGRRNQPQHF
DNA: TGTGCCAGCACCAAGTATCGGGGGCAAGGGAGACGCAATCAGCCCCAGCATTTT

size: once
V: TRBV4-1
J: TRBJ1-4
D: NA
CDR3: CASSQRGANEKLFF
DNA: TGCGCCAGCAGCCAAAGAGGGGCTAATGAAAAACTGTTTTTT

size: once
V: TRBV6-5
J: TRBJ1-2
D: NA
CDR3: CASRTVGLSNYGYTF
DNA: TGTGCCAGCAGAACCGTCGGGCTATCTAACTATGGCTACACCTTC

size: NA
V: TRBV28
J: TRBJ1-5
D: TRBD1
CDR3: CASRTRAGGARPQHF
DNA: TGTGCCAGCAGAACCCGGGCAGGGGGGGCTCGGCCCCAGCATTTT

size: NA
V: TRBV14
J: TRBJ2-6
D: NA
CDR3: CASSQLPGANVLTF
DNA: TGTGCCAGCAGCCAACTCCCTGGGGCCAACGTCCTGACTTTC

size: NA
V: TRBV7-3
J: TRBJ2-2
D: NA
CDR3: CASSSNGITGELFF
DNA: TGTGCCAGCAGCTCTAACGGCATCACCGGGGAGCTGTTTTTT

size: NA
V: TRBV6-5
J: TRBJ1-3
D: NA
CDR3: CASRSGTSSGNTIYF
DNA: TGTGCCAGCAGGTCCGGGACAAGCTCTGGAAACACCATATATTTT

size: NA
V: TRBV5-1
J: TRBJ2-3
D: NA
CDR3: CASIRTGTSTDTQYF
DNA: TGCGCCAGCATCCGGACGGGCACTAGCACAGATACGCAGTATTTT

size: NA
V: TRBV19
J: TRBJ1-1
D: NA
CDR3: CASLGVTEAFF
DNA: TGTGCCAGCCTAGGGGTGACTGAAGCTTTCTTT

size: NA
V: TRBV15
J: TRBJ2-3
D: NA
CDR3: CATSRPSGTAFTDTQYF
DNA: TGTGCCACCAGCAGACCCTCCGGGACTGCCTTCACAGATACGCAGTATTTT

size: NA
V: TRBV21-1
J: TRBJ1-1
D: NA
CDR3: CASSSRDRRWVTEAFF
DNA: TGTGCCAGCAGCAGCCGGGACAGAAGATGGGTCACTGAAGCTTTCTTT